The 27 T cell receptor beta chains below all came from one sample that was sequenced in a study of cytomegalovirus exposure and HLA in healthy donors. PCR used 60 Vbeta primers and 13 Jbeta primers. Only in-frame clones appear in the TCRdb table, and some are missing; sequencing was by immunoSEQ multiplex PCR. The sample shows 200,000 to 250,000 clones, and roughly 1.2% sits with its ten largest clones. The sequenced sample consisted of PBMCs. Receptor source: a girl aged 2 to 9 in good health and CMV-seropositive.

This sequence joins TRBV10-1 and TRBJ2-1; 11 bases agree with TRBD2. CDR3 length: 15 amino acids. V shed 10 bases and J 9 bases; nucleotides not matched to a gene: 14. In germline, CDR1 is WNHNN, CDR2 SYGVQD (reference sequence). Written as DNA, the CDR3 is TGCGCCACCCCCCAGGTAGCGGGAGGGGAGGTTGAGCAGTTCTTC. The encoded protein is CATPQVAGGEVEQFF.

This CDR3 is CASSLDTNYGYTF. The CDR3 DNA is TGCGCCAGCAGCTTGGACACGAACTATGGCTACACCTTC. V is TRBV5-1 and J is TRBJ1-2; D ambiguous. Germline V gene sequence: CDR1 SGHRS, CDR2 YFSETQ. The CDR3 runs to 13 residues. V lost 0 bases and J lost 2, with 5 bases in between.

J is TRBJ2-6 and V is TRBV27, with a tentative D call TRBD2 (5 bases). Trimming left V 6 bases short and J 0 bases short, with 21 bases between. CDR1 MNHEY and CDR2 SMNVEV come from the germline V gene (reference sequence). The CDR3 has 19 amino acids. The CDR3 DNA follows: TGTGCCAGCAGGAAAACAACGGCGGGCCAACGCTCTGGGGCCAACGTCCTGACTTTC. This gives the protein CASRKTTAGQRSGANVLTF.

This rearrangement joins TRBV28 to TRBJ1-5; tentative D call: TRBD1 (5 bases). The CDR3 is 13 residues long. Germline CDR1 reads MDHEN; CDR2 reads SYDVKM. V shed 7 bases and J shed 3 bases, with 10 bases lying between them. CDR3 sequence reads: CASTRGSNQPQHF. For the CDR3, the DNA is TGTGCCAGCACCCGGGGGTCCAATCAGCCCCAGCATTTT.

J is TRBJ1-2 and V is TRBV15; D is possibly TRBD1 (5 bases). In germline, CDR1 is LNHNV, CDR2 YYDKDF (reference sequence). Trimming removed 5 bases at V and 4 bases at J, with 17 bases between. This CDR3 region has 15 residues. The CDR3 spells CATSAQTDSTYGYTF. The CDR3 DNA sequence: TGTGCCACCAGCGCCCAAACCGACAGCACCTATGGCTACACCTTC.

The V call is TRBV6-1, the J call TRBJ2-4, with 12 bases fitting TRBD2. CDR3 length: 18 residues. Germline V gene sequence: CDR1 MNHNS, CDR2 SASEGT. Trimming removed 4 bases from V and 3 bases from J; junction bases left unmatched: 10. The CDR3, as DNA: TGTGCCAGCAGTGGGAGGACTAGCGGGATTGGGGTCAAAAACATTCAGTACTTC. This sequence encodes CASSGRTSGIGVKNIQYF.

J is TRBJ1-5 and V is TRBV5-8, with TRBD1 identical over 7 bases. This CDR3 has 16 residues. The V segment lost 2 bases and the J segment 4 bases; nucleotides outside the gene matches: 9. The germline V gene encodes CDR1 SGHTS and CDR2 YDEGEE. The CDR3 DNA is TGTGCCAGCAGCTTAACTACAGGGACAGCTAATCAGCCCCAGCATTTT. As protein: CASSLTTGTANQPQHF.

The J gene is TRBJ2-5, the V gene TRBV6-1, with 14 bases matching TRBD2. With the DNA end fitting TRBJ2-7 better, the J assignment may be wrong. The CDR3 is 15 amino acids. Germline CDR1 MNHNS, CDR2 SASEGT. The CDR3 DNA sequence: TGTGCCAGCAGTAAACCGGGACTAGCGGGAGACGAGCAGTACTTC. Residues: CASSKPGLAGDEQYF.

The rearrangement joins TRBV7-9 to TRBJ2-5; D is ambiguous. CDR3 size: 13 residues. Trimming took off 5 bases at V and 2 bases at J, with 9 bases between the two ends. Germline loops: CDR1 SEHNR, CDR2 FQNEAQ (reference sequence). This chain's CDR3 is CASSRSTQETQYF. The CDR3 DNA is TGTGCCAGCAGCCGATCGACTCAAGAGACCCAGTACTTC.

The chain recombines TRBV28 with TRBJ1-2; D is uncertain. This CDR3 spans 12 amino acids. V lost 3 bases to trimming and J lost 5 bases, with 7 bases between them. CDR1 is MDHEN, CDR2 SYDVKM, per germline. CDR3 sequence: CASSFASYGYTF. CDR3 DNA: TGTGCCAGCAGTTTCGCGAGTTATGGCTACACCTTC.

This CDR3 is CASSYTRTGRFYGYTF. CDR3 coding DNA: TGTGCCAGCAGTTACACCAGGACAGGGAGGTTCTATGGCTACACCTTC. This rearrangement joins TRBV6-5 to TRBJ1-2; 8 bases align to TRBD1. With V trimmed by 2 bases and J by 4 bases, 9 bases remained unmatched. Germline V CDR1 and CDR2: MNHEY, SVGAGI. This CDR3 is built from 16 residues.

The chain carries TRBV14 and TRBJ2-1, with a weak D call TRBD2 (5 bases). With 4 bases removed from V and 8 bases from J, the gap between germline ends came to 18 bases. This CDR3 is 15 amino acids long. Per germline, CDR1 SGHDN and CDR2 FVKESK. CDR3 nucleotide sequence: TGTGCCAGCAGCCTACCCCGGGTAGCGTATGATGAGCAGTTCTTC. It translates to CASSLPRVAYDEQFF. Combining the CDR3 with reference TRBV14 and TRBJ2-1 gives the whole variable domain EAGVTQFPSHSVIEKGQTVTLRCDPISGHDNLYWYRRVMGKEIKFLLHFVKESKQDESGMPNNRFLAERTGGTYSTLKVQPAELEDSGVYFCASSLPRVAYDEQFFGPGTRLTVL.

The chain is built from TRBV5-1 and TRBJ1-5, with a possible D match to TRBD1 (6 bases). V was cut by 4 bases and J by 2 bases, with 7 bases left in between. The germline CDR1 and CDR2 sequences are SGHRS and YFSETQ. This CDR3 is 13 amino acids long. CDR3 sequence reads: CASSRTGNQPQHF. As DNA, the CDR3 is TGCGCCAGCAGCCGGACAGGCAATCAGCCCCAGCATTTT.

The chain couples TRBV27 to TRBJ2-2; 10 bases fit TRBD1. The V gene end was trimmed by 6 bases and the J gene end by 2 bases; junction bases not matched to a gene: 6. This CDR3 has 16 amino acids. CDR1 MNHEY and CDR2 SMNVEV come from the germline V gene (reference sequence). The CDR3 is CASRTTGGLNTGELFF. The CDR3 DNA reads as TGTGCCAGCAGAACGACAGGGGGCCTCAACACCGGGGAGCTGTTTTTT.

The chain combines TRBV28 with TRBJ2-3; 11 bases agree with TRBD1. The V gene end was trimmed by 5 bases and the J gene end by 5 bases; junction bases not matched to a gene: 6. The CDR3 has 15 amino acids. The germline V gene encodes CDR1 MDHEN and CDR2 SYDVKM. The chain's CDR3 is CASSPSGQGVDTQYF. CDR3 coding DNA: TGTGCCAGCAGTCCGTCGGGACAGGGGGTAGATACGCAGTATTTT.

The genes are TRBV13 and TRBJ2-5, with a weak D call TRBD1 (5 bases). Trimming took 5 bases from V and 1 from J, leaving 8 bases between them. The CDR3 is made up of 13 amino acids. The germline V gene has CDR1 PRHDT and CDR2 FYEKMQ (reference sequence). The CDR3 loop is CASSQRGQETQYF. DNA of the CDR3: TGTGCCAGCAGCCAAAGGGGCCAAGAGACCCAGTACTTC.

The chain is built from TRBV18 and TRBJ1-5; 7 nucleotides match TRBD1. The V gene end was trimmed by 3 bases and the J gene end by 1 base; junction bases not matched to a gene: 3. CDR3 length: 15 residues. From germline, CDR1 is KGHSH and CDR2 LQKENI. The CDR3 loop is CASSPTGLSNQPQHF. The CDR3 coding sequence is TGTGCCAGCTCACCGACAGGGTTGAGCAATCAGCCCCAGCATTTT.

The chain uses TRBV28 and TRBJ2-1; D remains ambiguous. The V end was cut by 4 bases, the J end by 10 bases, with 8 bases between. CDR1 MDHEN and CDR2 SYDVKM come from the germline V gene. This CDR3 spans 11 amino acids. CDR3 in amino acids: CASSSGREQFF. CDR3 bases: TGTGCCAGCAGTTCGGGTCGAGAGCAGTTCTTC.

V gene TRBV6-6 combines with J gene TRBJ1-4; 11 nucleotides align to TRBD1. Germline CDR1 is MNHNY and CDR2 is SVGAGI (reference sequence). This CDR3 has 14 amino acids. V gave up 6 bases and J gave up 4 bases; unmatched junction bases: 1. The DNA of the CDR3 is TGTGCCAGCAGCGGGACAGGGGGTAATGAAAAACTGTTTTTT. It is translated as CASSGTGGNEKLFF.

The chain uses TRBV27 and TRBJ2-7; the match to TRBD2 covers 12 bases. The CDR3 spans 14 residues. CDR1 and CDR2 (germline): MNHEY, SMNVEV (reference sequence). The ends lost 11 bases at V and 1 base at J; junction bases unmatched: 6. The CDR3 protein is CASSGLAGSYEQYF. CDR3 nucleotides: TGTGCCTCTTCCGGACTAGCGGGATCCTACGAGCAGTACTTC.

The genes are TRBV13 and TRBJ2-5; D is unclear. The CDR3 consists of 11 residues. V lost 6 bases and J lost 4, with 6 bases in between. Per germline, CDR1 PRHDT and CDR2 FYEKMQ (reference sequence). The CDR3 DNA reads as TGTGCCAGCAGTTCCCGAGAGACCCAGTACTTC. Translating gives CASSSRETQYF.

This chain uses TRBV19 with TRBJ2-7; 7 positions match TRBD2. CDR3 length: 14 amino acids. Germline trimming cut 5 bases from V and 3 bases from J; bases unmatched to any gene: 7. Germline CDR1 and CDR2: LNHDA and SQIVND (reference sequence). The CDR3 sequence: CASSYTTGGYEQYF. The CDR3 region has the DNA TGTGCCAGTAGTTATACAACGGGGGGCTACGAGCAGTACTTC.

The gene calls are TRBV7-9 and TRBJ2-5, with 7 bases fitting TRBD2. This CDR3 is 15 amino acids long. Trimming cost V 2 bases and J 2 bases; bases outside gene matches: 5. Germline V gene lookup returns CDR1 SEHNR and CDR2 FQNEAQ (reference sequence). The CDR3 here is CASSLRASGQETQYF. The DNA for the CDR3 is TGTGCCAGCAGCTTAAGAGCTAGCGGACAAGAGACCCAGTACTTC.

The chain links TRBV5-6 to TRBJ2-7; D not certain. Trimming removed 1 base at V and 1 base at J, with 6 bases between. The CDR3 totals 13 residues. Germline V gene lookup returns CDR1 SGHDT and CDR2 YYEEEE. The CDR3: CASSLIQSYEQYF. The CDR3 nucleotides read TGTGCCAGCAGCTTGATACAGTCCTACGAGCAGTACTTC.

This chain links TRBV28 with TRBJ1-2; D not certain. The germline V and J ends were trimmed by 6 bases and 4 bases, with 9 bases remaining between them. Germline CDR1 is MDHEN and CDR2 is SYDVKM. This CDR3 has 12 residues. The CDR3 DNA follows: TGTGCCAGCAGCCTAGACCTCTATGGCTACACCTTC. Translation: CASSLDLYGYTF.

This chain connects TRBV11-2 to TRBJ1-1; a weak D match, TRBD1 (6 bases). The CDR3 has 15 residues. The germline CDR1 and CDR2 sequences are SGHAT and FQNNGV. V dropped 1 base and J dropped 2 bases, with 11 bases sitting between them. The CDR3 is CASSLGQASNTEAFF. DNA of the CDR3: TGTGCCAGCAGCTTAGGACAGGCCTCAAACACTGAAGCTTTCTTT.

The chain carries TRBV18 and TRBJ1-2; TRBD1 matches at 8 bases. The CDR3 runs 15 residues. Germline lookup yields CDR1 KGHSH and CDR2 LQKENI. The junction had 4 bases not matched to a gene; V was cut back by 3 bases and J by 1 base. CDR3 region: CASSPRQGHNYGYTF. The CDR3 bases are TGTGCCAGCTCACCTAGACAGGGGCATAACTATGGCTACACCTTC.